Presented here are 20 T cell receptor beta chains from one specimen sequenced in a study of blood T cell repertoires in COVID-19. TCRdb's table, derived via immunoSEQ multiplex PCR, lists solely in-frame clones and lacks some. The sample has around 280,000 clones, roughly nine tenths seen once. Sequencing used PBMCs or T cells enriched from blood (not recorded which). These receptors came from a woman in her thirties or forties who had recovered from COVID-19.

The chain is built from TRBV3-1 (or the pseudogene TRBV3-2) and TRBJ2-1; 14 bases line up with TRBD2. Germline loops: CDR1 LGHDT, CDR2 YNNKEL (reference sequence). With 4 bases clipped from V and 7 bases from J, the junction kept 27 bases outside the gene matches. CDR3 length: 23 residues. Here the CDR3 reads CASSRSGTSGSSWHIAGLNEQFF. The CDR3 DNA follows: TGTGCCAGCAGCCGATCCGGGACTAGCGGGAGTTCGTGGCACATAGCAGGTTTAAATGAGCAGTTCTTC.

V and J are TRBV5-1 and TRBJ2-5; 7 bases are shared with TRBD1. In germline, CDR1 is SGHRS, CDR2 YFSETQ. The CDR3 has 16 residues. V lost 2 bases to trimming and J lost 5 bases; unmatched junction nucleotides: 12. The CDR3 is CASSFGPRGQGETQYF. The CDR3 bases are TGCGCCAGCAGCTTTGGGCCTAGGGGGCAGGGTGAGACCCAGTACTTC. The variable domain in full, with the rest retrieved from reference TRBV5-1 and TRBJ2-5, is KAGVTQTPRYLIKTRGQQVTLSCSPISGHRSVSWYQQTPGQGLQFLFEYFSETQRNKGNFPGRFSGRQFSNSRSEMNVSTLELGDSALYLCASSFGPRGQGETQYFGPGTRLLVL.

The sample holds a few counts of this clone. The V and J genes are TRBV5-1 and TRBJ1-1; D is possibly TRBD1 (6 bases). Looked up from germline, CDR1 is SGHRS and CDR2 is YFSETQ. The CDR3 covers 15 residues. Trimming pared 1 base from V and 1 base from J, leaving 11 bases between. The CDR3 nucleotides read TGCGCCAGCAGCTTGACGGGACACTCGAACACTGAAGCTTTCTTT. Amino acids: CASSLTGHSNTEAFF.

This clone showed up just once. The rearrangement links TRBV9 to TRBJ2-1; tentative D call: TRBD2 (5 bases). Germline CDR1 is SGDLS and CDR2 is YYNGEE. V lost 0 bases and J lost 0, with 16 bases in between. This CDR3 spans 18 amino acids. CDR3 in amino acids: CASSVDQRFRDSYNEQFF. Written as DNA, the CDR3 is TGTGCCAGCAGCGTAGACCAGCGGTTCCGCGACTCCTACAATGAGCAGTTCTTC.

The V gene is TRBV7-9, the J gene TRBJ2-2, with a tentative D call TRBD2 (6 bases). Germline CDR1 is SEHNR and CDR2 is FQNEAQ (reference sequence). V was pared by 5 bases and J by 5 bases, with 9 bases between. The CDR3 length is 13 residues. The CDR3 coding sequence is TGTGCCAGCAGCGGCGGGGATACCGGGGAGCTGTTTTTT. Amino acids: CASSGGDTGELFF. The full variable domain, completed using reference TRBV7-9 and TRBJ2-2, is DTGVSQNPRHKITKRGQNVTFRCDPISEHNRLYWYRQTLGQGPEFLTYFQNEAQLEKSRLLSDRFSAERPKGSFSTLEIQRTEQGDSAMYLCASSGGDTGELFFGEGSRLTVL.

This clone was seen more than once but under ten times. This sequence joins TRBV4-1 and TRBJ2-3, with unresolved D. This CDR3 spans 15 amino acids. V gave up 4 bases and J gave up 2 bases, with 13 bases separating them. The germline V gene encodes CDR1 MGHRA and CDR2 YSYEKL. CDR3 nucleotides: TGCGCCAGCAGCCCCATCCCGACTGCCACAGATACGCAGTATTTT. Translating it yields CASSPIPTATDTQYF.

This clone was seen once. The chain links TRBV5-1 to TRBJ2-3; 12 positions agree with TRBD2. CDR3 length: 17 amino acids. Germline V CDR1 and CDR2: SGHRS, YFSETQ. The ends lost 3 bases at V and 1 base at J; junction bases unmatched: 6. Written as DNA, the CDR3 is TGCGCCAGCAGCTCAGCTCGGACTAGCGGGGGCACAGATACGCAGTATTTT. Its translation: CASSSARTSGGTDTQYF.

CDR3 bases: TGCGCCAGCACCTCGAGGGGACAGGGTGGGGAGACCCAGTACTTC. Translating it yields CASTSRGQGGETQYF. The V and J genes are TRBV5-1 and TRBJ2-5, with 9 bases aligning to TRBD1. J was trimmed by 5 bases and V by 6 bases; bases with no gene match: 11. Germline CDR1 SGHRS, CDR2 YFSETQ. The CDR3 length is 15 residues.

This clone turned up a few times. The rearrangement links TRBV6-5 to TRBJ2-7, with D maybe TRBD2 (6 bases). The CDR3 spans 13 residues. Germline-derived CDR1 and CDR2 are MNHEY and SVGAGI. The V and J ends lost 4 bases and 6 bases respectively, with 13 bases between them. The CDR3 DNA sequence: TGTGCCAGCAGTTGGTCTACTAGCTCCGAGCAGTACTTC. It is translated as CASSWSTSSEQYF.

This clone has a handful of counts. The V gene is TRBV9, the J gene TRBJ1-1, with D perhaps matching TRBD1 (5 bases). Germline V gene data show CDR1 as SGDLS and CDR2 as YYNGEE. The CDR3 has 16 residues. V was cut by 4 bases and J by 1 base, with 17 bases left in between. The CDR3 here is CASSPRLARANTEAFF. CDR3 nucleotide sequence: TGTGCCAGCAGCCCGAGGTTGGCCAGGGCGAACACTGAAGCTTTCTTT.

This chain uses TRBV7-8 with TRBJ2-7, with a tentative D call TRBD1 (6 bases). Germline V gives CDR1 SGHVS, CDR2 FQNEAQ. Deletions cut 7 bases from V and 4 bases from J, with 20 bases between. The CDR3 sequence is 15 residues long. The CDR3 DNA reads TGTGCCAGCACCACAAGAAGGGGGACCCCTTACGAGCAGTACTTC. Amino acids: CASTTRRGTPYEQYF.

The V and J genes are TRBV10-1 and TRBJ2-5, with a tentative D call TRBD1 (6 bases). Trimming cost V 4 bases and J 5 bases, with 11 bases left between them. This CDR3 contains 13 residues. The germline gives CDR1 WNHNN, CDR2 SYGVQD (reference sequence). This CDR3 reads CASSGGGDETQYF. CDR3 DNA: TGCGCCAGCAGTGGTGGGGGCGACGAGACCCAGTACTTC.

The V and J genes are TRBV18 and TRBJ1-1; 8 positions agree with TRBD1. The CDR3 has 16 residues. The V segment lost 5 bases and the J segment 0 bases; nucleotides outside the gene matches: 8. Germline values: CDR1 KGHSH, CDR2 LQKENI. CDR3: CASSSAGQGMNTEAFF. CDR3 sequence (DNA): TGTGCCAGCTCATCGGCAGGACAGGGAATGAACACTGAAGCTTTCTTT.

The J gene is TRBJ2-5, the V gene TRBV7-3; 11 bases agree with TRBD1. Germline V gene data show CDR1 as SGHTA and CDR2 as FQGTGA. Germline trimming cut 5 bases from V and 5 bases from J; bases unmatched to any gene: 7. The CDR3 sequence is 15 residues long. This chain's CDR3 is CASSIGQGAMETQYF. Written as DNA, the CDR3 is TGTGCCAGCAGCATCGGACAGGGGGCTATGGAGACCCAGTACTTC. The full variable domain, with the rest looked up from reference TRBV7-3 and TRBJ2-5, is GAGVSQTPSNKVTEKGKYVELRCDPISGHTALYWYRQSLGQGPEFLIYFQGTGAADDSGLPNDRFFAVRPEGSVSTLKIQRTERGDSAVYLCASSIGQGAMETQYFGPGTRLLVL.

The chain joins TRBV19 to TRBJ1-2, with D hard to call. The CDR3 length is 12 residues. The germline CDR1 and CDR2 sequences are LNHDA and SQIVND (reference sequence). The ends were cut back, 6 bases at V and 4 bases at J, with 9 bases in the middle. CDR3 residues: CASREGSYGYTF. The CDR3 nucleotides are TGTGCCAGTAGAGAGGGCTCCTATGGCTACACCTTC.

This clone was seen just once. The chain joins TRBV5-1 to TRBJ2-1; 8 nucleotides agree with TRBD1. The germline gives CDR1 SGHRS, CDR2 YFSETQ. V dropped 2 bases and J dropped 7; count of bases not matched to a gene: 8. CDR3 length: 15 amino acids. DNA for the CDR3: TGCGCCAGCAGCTTAAGGGACAGGTCGGTGAATGAGCAGTTCTTC. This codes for CASSLRDRSVNEQFF. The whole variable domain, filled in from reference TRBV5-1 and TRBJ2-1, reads KAGVTQTPRYLIKTRGQQVTLSCSPISGHRSVSWYQQTPGQGLQFLFEYFSETQRNKGNFPGRFSGRQFSNSRSEMNVSTLELGDSALYLCASSLRDRSVNEQFFGPGTRLTVL.

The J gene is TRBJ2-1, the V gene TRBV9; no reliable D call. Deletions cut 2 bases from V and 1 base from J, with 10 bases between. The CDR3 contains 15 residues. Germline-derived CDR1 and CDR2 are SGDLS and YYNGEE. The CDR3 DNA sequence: TGTGCCAGCAGCGTTGGGCAGGATTCCTACAATGAGCAGTTCTTC. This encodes CASSVGQDSYNEQFF. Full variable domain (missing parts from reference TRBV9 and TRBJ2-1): DSGVTQTPKHLITATGQRVTLRCSPRSGDLSVYWYQQSLDQGLQFLIQYYNGEERAKGNILERFSAQQFPDLHSELNLSSLELGDSALYFCASSVGQDSYNEQFFGPGTRLTVL.

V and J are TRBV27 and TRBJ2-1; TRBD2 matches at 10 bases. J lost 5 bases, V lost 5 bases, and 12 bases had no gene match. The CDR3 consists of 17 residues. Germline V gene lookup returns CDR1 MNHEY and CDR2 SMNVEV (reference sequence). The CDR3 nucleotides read TGTGCCAGCAGTCCCGACCGGACTAGCGGTCATAACAATGAGCAGTTCTTC. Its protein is CASSPDRTSGHNNEQFF.

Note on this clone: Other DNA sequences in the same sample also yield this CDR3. As DNA, the CDR3 is TGTGCCTGGAGTGGTGGGCCCCAAGAGACCCAGTACTTC. This encodes CAWSGGPQETQYF. V gene TRBV30 combines with J gene TRBJ2-5; no definite D call. This CDR3 is 13 amino acids long. Germline-derived CDR1 and CDR2 are GTSNPN and SVGIG (reference sequence). V was shortened by 1 base and J by 1 base, with 7 bases between the two germline ends. Filled out from reference TRBV30 and TRBJ2-5, the complete variable domain reads SQTIHQWPATLVQPVGSPLSLECTVEGTSNPNLYWYRQAAGRGLQLLFYSVGIGQISSEVPQNLSASRPQDRQFILSSKKLLLSDSGFYLCAWSGGPQETQYFGPGTRLLVL.

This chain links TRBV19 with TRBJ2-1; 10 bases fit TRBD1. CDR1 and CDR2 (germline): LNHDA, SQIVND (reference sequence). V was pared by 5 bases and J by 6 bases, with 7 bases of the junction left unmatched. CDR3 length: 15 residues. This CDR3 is CASSRGQGVSNEQFF. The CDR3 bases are TGTGCCAGTAGTCGTGGACAGGGGGTTAGCAATGAGCAGTTCTTC. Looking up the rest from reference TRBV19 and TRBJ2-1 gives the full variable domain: DGGITQSPKYLFRKEGQNVTLSCEQNLNHDAMYWYRQDPGQGLRLIYYSQIVNDFQKGDIAEGYSVSREKKESFPLTVTSAQKNPTAFYLCASSRGQGVSNEQFFGPGTRLTVL.